This T cell receptor (beta chain) derives from a study of control samples from healthy donors and cancer patients. Here immunoSEQ multiplex PCR was the method, and the copy in TCRdb shows in-frame clones only, minus some. The table has fewer than 200,000 clones, around 90% seen once. With 6 bases removed from V and 2 bases from J, the gap between germline ends came to 10 bases. In germline, CDR1 is LGHNT, CDR2 FRNRAP. The length of the CDR3 is 13 residues. This sequence originates from a woman aged 50 to 65 in good health. J is TRBJ1-1 and V is TRBV12-5, with D perhaps TRBD1 (5 bases). The sequenced sample was blood. The CDR3 here is CASGQQANTEAFF. For the CDR3, the DNA is TGTGCTAGTGGCCAACAGGCTAACACTGAAGCTTTCTTT.